Listed below are T cell receptor beta chains from one sample, sequenced in a study of patients and donors after allogeneic stem cell transplantation. TCRdb called the RT-PCR reads again in MiXCR, with one record for every CDR3 protein. The sample shows 900,000 to 1,000,000 distinct CDR3 sequences, roughly 18% of them seen only once. Sequenced: blood, either unsorted or a sorted T cell fraction (not recorded which). Receptors originate from a human donor who was either an allogeneic HSCT recipient or a stem cell or donor lymphocyte infusion donor (not recorded which). It is not recorded whose cells these are; they may come from a transplant donor. CDR3s include the opening cysteine and the closing phenylalanine or tryptophan. A D gene is named only where the DNA matches it firmly. For some rows the clone size is stated as once, few or many, or as a class when expanded; others skip it.

TRBV2	.	TRBJ2-1	.	CASSDSLWGDEQFF	TGTGCCAGCAGTGATAGCCTTTGGGGCGATGAGCAGTTCTTC
TRBV5-5	few	TRBJ2-5	.	CASSLSGTDQETQYF	TGTGCCAGCAGCTTATCCGGGACGGACCAAGAGACCCAGTACTTC
TRBV5-1	.	TRBJ1-1	.	CASSLLQIDPTNTEAFF	TGCGCCAGCAGCTTGCTCCAAATAGACCCGACGAACACTGAAGCTTTCTTT
TRBV24-1	.	TRBJ2-1	.	CATSDRRQGNEQFF	TGTGCCACCAGTGATCGGCGTCAGGGCAATGAGCAGTTCTTC
TRBV9	.	TRBJ1-6	.	CASTPGGSNSPLHF	TGTGCCAGCACCCCCGGGGGATCTAATTCACCCCTCCACTTT
TRBV3-1	few	TRBJ2-4	.	CASSLSQGRNIQYF	TGTGCCAGCAGCCTGTCGCAGGGTAGAAACATTCAGTACTTC
TRBV18	.	TRBJ2-3	TRBD2	CASSPTAGGRTDTQYF	TGTGCCAGCTCACCAACGGCGGGGGGGCGAACAGATACGCAGTATTTT
TRBV12-3/TRBV12-4	many	TRBJ1-1	TRBD1	CASSPRTGGADTEAFF	TGTGCCAGCAGTCCCCGGACAGGGGGCGCAGACACTGAAGCTTTCTTT
TRBV7-9	.	TRBJ1-2	.	CASSSEQRRYGYTF	TGTGCCAGCAGCAGTGAACAGAGGCGCTATGGCTACACCTTC
TRBV3-1	few	TRBJ2-7	.	CASSQEARGAVHEQYF	TGTGCCAGCAGCCAAGAAGCCCGGGGGGCGGTACACGAGCAGTACTTC
TRBV30	few	TRBJ2-3	.	CAWSQKGVADTQYF	TGTGCCTGGAGTCAGAAGGGGGTCGCAGATACGCAGTATTTT
TRBV5-5	.	TRBJ2-7	.	CASSLARDLNHYEQYF	TGTGCCAGCAGCTTGGCACGCGACCTCAACCACTACGAGCAGTACTTC
TRBV9	few	TRBJ2-3	.	CASSGPADTQYF	TGTGCCAGCAGCGGTCCAGCAGATACGCAGTATTTT
TRBV3-1	.	TRBJ2-1	.	CASSQEMGGEQFF	TGTGCCAGCAGCCAAGAAATGGGGGGTGAGCAGTTCTTC
TRBV6-2/TRBV6-3	.	TRBJ2-1	.	CASKPGRDHDNEQFF	TGTGCCAGCAAACCCGGTCGGGACCACGACAATGAGCAGTTCTTC
TRBV11-2	.	TRBJ2-1	TRBD2	CASGGGIYNEQFF	TGTGCCAGTGGGGGAGGGATCTACAATGAGCAGTTCTTC
TRBV20-1	few	TRBJ2-5	.	CSAPTRVAQETQYF	TGCAGTGCCCCAACCCGGGTAGCCCAAGAGACCCAGTACTTC
TRBV5-1	.	TRBJ2-5	.	CASSSRDPSETQYF	TGCGCCAGCAGCTCAAGGGACCCGTCCGAGACCCAGTACTTC
TRBV5-6	few	TRBJ2-1	.	CASSYGRPEQFF	TGTGCCAGCAGCTACGGGAGACCGGAGCAGTTCTTC
TRBV20-1	few	TRBJ2-7	.	CSAREAGNPEQYF	TGCAGTGCTAGAGAGGCAGGTAACCCCGAGCAGTACTTC
TRBV25-1	few	TRBJ2-1	.	CASSAHKLAGGSDEQFF	TGTGCCAGCAGTGCGCACAAACTTGCAGGGGGGAGCGATGAGCAGTTCTTC
TRBV9	few	TRBJ2-7	.	CASSVEGHVSHEQYF	TGTGCCAGCAGCGTAGAGGGCCATGTCTCCCACGAGCAGTACTTC
TRBV14	.	TRBJ2-1	TRBD2	CASSQSFGAGGIYNEQFF	TGTGCCAGCAGCCAAAGTTTCGGAGCGGGAGGGATATACAATGAGCAGTTCTTC
TRBV12-3/TRBV12-4	many	TRBJ1-6	.	CASSINYNSPLHF	TGTGCCAGCAGTATTAACTATAATTCACCCCTCCACTTT